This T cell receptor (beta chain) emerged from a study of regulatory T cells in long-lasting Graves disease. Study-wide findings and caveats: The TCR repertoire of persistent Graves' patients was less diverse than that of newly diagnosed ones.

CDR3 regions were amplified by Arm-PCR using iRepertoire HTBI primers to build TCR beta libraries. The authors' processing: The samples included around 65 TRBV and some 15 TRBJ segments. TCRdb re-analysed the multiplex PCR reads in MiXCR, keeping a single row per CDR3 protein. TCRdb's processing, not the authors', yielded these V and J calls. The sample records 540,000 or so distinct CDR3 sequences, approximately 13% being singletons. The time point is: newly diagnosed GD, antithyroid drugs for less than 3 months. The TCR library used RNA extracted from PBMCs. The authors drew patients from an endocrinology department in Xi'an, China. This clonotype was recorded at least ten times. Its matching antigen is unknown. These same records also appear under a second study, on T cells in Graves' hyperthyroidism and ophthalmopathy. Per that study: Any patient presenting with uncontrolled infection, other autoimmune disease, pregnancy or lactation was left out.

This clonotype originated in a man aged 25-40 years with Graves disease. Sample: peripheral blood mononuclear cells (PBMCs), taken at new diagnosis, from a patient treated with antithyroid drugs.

CDR3 residues: CASKAGGSTYNEQFF. The CDR3 nucleotides are TGTGCCAGCAAGGCTGGCGGGTCGACCTACAATGAGCAGTTCTTC. This chain uses TRBV2 with TRBJ2-1, with D maybe TRBD2 (5 bases). This CDR3 comprises 15 residues. Germline CDR1 is SNHLY and CDR2 is FYNNEI. The ends were cut back, 7 bases at V and 2 bases at J, with 15 bases in the middle.